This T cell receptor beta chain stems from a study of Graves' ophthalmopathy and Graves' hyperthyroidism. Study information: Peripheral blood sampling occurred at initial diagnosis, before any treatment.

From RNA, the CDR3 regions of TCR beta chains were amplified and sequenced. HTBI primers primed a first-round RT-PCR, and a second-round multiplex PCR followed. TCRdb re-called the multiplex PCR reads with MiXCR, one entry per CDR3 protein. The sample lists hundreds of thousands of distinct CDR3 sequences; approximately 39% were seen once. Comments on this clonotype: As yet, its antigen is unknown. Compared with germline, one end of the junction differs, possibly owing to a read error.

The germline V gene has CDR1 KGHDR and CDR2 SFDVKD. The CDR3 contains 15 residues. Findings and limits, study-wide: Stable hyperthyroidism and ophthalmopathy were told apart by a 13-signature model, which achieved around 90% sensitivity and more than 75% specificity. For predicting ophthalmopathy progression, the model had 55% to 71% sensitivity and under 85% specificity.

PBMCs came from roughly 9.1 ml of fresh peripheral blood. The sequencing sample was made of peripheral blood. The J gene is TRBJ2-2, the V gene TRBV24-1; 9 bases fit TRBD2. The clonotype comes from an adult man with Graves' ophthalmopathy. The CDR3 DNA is TGTGCCAGCAGTGGGCTAGCGGGATTCACCGGGGAGCCGTTTTTT. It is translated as CASSGLAGFTGEPFF.